This TCR beta chain was recovered during a study of technical replicates of blood from several donors. The CDR3 loop spans 13 amino acids. The V gene lost 2 bases and the J gene lost 0 bases, with 5 bases spanning the gap. In germline, CDR1 is GTSNPN, CDR2 SVGIG (reference sequence). The method was immunoSEQ multiplex PCR; TCRdb's version includes in-frame clones alone and lacks a portion of them. The sample gives 9,000 to 15,000 clones, approximately 93% of which show up once; 9.1% is in the top ten. The receptor's source is a human donor in good health. The sequencing input was PBMCs. The V and J genes are TRBV30 and TRBJ1-5, with no clear D. The CDR3 loop is CAWSPRSNQPQHF. The CDR3 bases are TGTGCCTGGAGTCCTCGTAGCAATCAGCCCCAGCATTTT.